This TCR beta chain derives from a study of T cells in Graves' hyperthyroidism and ophthalmopathy. TCR beta CDR3 regions were amplified from RNA transcripts. Primed by the HTBI set, a first-round RT-PCR was run on the TCR CDR3. TCRdb re-called the multiplex PCR reads through MiXCR, storing one row per CDR3 protein. The sample holds about 560,000 distinct CDR3 sequences; over 15% are singletons and the top ten take approximately 18%. Germline values: CDR1 MNHNY, CDR2 SVGAGI (reference sequence). V dropped 0 bases and J dropped 7; count of bases not matched to a gene: 7. This CDR3 region has 16 residues.

Sequenced input: blood. This clonotype was obtained from a woman younger than 30 with Graves' hyperthyroidism. The rearrangement uses TRBV6-6 and TRBJ2-1; 9 nucleotides line up with TRBD2. CDR3 protein: CASSYSLAGSRNEQFF. CDR3 sequence (DNA): TGTGCCAGCAGTTACTCTCTAGCGGGGTCGCGGAATGAGCAGTTCTTC.